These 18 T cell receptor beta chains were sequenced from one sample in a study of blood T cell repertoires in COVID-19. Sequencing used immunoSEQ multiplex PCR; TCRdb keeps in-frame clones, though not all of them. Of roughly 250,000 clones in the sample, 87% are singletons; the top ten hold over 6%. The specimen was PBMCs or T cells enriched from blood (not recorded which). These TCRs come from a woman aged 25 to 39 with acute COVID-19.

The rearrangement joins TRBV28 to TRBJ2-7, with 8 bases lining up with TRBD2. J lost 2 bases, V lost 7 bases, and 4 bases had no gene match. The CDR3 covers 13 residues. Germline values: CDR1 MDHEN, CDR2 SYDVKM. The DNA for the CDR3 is TGTGCCAGCACCCCGGGGGGGCCCTACGAGCAGTACTTC. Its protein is CASTPGGPYEQYF.

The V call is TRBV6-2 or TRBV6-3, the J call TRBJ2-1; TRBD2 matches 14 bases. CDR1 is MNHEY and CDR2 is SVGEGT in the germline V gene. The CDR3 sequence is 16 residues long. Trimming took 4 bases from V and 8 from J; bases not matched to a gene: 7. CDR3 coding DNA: TGTGCCAGCAGTTCCTACGGGACTAGCGGGAGAGATGAGCAGTTCTTC. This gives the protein CASSSYGTSGRDEQFF.

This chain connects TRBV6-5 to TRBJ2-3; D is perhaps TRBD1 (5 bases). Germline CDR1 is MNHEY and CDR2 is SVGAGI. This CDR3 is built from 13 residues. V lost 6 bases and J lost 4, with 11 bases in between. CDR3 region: CASSRALPDTQYF. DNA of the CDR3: TGTGCCAGCAGCAGGGCCCTCCCAGATACGCAGTATTTT.

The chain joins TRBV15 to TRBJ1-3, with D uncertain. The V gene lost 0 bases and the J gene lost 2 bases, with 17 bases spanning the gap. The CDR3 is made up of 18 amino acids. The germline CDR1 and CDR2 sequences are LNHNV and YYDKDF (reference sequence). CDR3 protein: CATSREGLFLGAGNTIYF. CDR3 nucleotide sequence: TGTGCCACCAGCAGAGAAGGACTTTTCCTGGGCGCTGGAAACACCATATATTTT.

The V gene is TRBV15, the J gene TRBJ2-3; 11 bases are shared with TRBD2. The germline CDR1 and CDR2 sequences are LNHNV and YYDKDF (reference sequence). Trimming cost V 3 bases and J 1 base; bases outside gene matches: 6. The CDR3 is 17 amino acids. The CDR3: CATSSPTSGVRTDTQYF. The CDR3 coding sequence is TGTGCCACCAGCAGCCCGACTAGCGGGGTCCGCACAGATACGCAGTATTTT. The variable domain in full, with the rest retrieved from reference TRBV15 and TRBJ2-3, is DAMVIQNPRYQVTQFGKPVTLSCSQTLNHNVMYWYQQKSSQAPKLLFHYYDKDFNNEADTPDNFQSRRPNTSFCFLDIRSPGLGDTAMYLCATSSPTSGVRTDTQYFGPGTRLTVL.

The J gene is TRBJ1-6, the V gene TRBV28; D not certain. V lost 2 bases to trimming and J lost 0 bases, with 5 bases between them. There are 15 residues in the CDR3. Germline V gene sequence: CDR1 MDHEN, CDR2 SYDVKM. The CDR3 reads CASSLPGSYNSPLHF. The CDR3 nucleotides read TGTGCCAGCAGTTTACCCGGCTCCTATAATTCACCCCTCCACTTT.

Here the CDR3 reads CASTRGTSGSNGELFF. DNA for the CDR3: TGTGCCAGCACTCGAGGGACTAGCGGGAGCAACGGGGAGCTGTTTTTT. V usage is TRBV7-8 and J usage is TRBJ2-2, with TRBD2 matching over 14 bases. The CDR3 loop spans 16 amino acids. J gave up 7 bases and V 7 bases, and 8 bases lay outside the gene matches. Germline CDR1 SGHVS, CDR2 FQNEAQ.

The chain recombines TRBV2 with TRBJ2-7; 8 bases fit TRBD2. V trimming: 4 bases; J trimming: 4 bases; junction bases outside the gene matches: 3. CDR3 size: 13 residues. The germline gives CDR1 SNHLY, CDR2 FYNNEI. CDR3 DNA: TGTGCCAGCAGTGCGGGGGGGATGTACGAGCAGTACTTC. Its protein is CASSAGGMYEQYF.

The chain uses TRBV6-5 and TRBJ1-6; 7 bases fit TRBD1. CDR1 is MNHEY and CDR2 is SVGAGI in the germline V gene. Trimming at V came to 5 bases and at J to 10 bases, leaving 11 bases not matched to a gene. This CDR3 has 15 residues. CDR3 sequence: CASSRQGYLESPLHF. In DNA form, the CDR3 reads TGTGCCAGCAGTAGACAGGGCTACCTGGAGTCACCCCTCCACTTT.

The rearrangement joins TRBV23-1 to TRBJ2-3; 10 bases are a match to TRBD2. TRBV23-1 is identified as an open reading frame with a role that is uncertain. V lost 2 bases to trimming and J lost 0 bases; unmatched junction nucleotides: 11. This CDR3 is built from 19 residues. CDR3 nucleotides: TGCGCCAGCAGTCAACGAGGTAGCGGGGGGATTCCTAGCACAGATACGCAGTATTTT. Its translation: CASSQRGSGGIPSTDTQYF.

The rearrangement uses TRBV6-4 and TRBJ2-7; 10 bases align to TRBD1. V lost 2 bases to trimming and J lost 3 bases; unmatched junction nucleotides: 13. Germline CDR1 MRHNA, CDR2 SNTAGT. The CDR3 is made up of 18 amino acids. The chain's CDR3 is CASSDPKSGTGDNYEQYF. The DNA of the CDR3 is TGTGCCAGCAGTGACCCGAAATCCGGGACAGGGGACAACTACGAGCAGTACTTC.

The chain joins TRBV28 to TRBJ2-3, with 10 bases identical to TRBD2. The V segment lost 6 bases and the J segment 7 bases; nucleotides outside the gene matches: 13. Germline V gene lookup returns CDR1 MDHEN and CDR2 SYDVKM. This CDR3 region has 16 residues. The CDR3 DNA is TGTGCCAGCAGGGGCCACAGCGGGGGGGCCATAAATACGCAGTATTTT. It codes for CASRGHSGGAINTQYF.

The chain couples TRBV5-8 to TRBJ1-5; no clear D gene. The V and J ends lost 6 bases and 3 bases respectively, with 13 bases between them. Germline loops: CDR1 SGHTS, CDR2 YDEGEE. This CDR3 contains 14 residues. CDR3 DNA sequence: TGTGCCAGCACCCCGGGAGGCAACAATCAGCCCCAGCATTTT. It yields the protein CASTPGGNNQPQHF.

CDR3 protein: CASSQRAGVNEQYF. CDR3 coding DNA: TGCGCCAGCAGCCAGAGAGCGGGAGTGAACGAGCAGTACTTC. The V gene is TRBV5-1, the J gene TRBJ2-7, with TRBD2 identical over 8 bases. Germline CDR1 reads SGHRS; CDR2 reads YFSETQ. This CDR3 is 14 amino acids long. The ends lost 4 bases at V and 5 bases at J; junction bases unmatched: 8. Based on the CDR3 plus reference TRBV5-1 and TRBJ2-7, the full variable domain is KAGVTQTPRYLIKTRGQQVTLSCSPISGHRSVSWYQQTPGQGLQFLFEYFSETQRNKGNFPGRFSGRQFSNSRSEMNVSTLELGDSALYLCASSQRAGVNEQYFGPGTRLTVT.

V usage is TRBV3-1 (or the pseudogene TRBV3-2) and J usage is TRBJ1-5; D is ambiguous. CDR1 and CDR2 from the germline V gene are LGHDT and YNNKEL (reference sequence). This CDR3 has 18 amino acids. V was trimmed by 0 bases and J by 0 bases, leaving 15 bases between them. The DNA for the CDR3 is TGTGCCAGCAGCCAAGATAGGAGTACGCCCGTTAGCAATCAGCCCCAGCATTTT. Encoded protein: CASSQDRSTPVSNQPQHF.

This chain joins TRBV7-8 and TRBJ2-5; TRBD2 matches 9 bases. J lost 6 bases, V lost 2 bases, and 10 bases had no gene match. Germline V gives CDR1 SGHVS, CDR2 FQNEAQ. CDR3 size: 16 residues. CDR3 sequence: CASSLISRTSDQTQYF. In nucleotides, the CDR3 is TGTGCCAGCAGCTTAATTTCAAGGACTAGCGACCAGACCCAGTACTTC.

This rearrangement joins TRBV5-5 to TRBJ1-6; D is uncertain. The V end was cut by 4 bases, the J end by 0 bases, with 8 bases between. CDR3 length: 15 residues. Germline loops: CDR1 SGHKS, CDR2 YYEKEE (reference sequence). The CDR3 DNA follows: TGTGCCAGCAGCCCCGCGGGCTCCTATAATTCACCCCTCCACTTT. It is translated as CASSPAGSYNSPLHF.

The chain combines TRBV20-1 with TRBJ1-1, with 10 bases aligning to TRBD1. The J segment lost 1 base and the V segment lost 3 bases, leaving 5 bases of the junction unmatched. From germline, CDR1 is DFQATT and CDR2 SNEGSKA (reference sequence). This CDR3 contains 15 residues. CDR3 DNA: TGCAGTGCTAGTGGAGACAGGGGGCAGAACACTGAAGCTTTCTTT. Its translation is CSASGDRGQNTEAFF.